This record concerns one T cell receptor beta chain sequence. The CDR3 covers 14 residues. CDR1 and CDR2 (germline): SNHLY, FYNNEI. Trimming took 10 bases from V and 2 from J, leaving 14 bases between them. TCRdb fed the RT-PCR reads into MiXCR, producing one record per CDR3 protein. The sample holds about 400,000 distinct CDR3 sequences, 16% seen once. This sample was included in a study of patients and donors after allogeneic stem cell transplantation. This clonotype originated in a human donor who was either an allogeneic HSCT recipient or a stem cell or donor lymphocyte infusion donor (not recorded which). It is not recorded whose cells these are; they may come from a transplant donor. The sample comprised blood, either unsorted or a sorted T cell fraction (not recorded which). The chain links TRBV2 to TRBJ1-4; D may be TRBD1 (5 bases). The CDR3 region is CATRLYRTNEKLFF. Here the CDR3 DNA reads TGTGCCACCCGGCTTTACAGGACTAATGAAAAACTGTTTTTT.